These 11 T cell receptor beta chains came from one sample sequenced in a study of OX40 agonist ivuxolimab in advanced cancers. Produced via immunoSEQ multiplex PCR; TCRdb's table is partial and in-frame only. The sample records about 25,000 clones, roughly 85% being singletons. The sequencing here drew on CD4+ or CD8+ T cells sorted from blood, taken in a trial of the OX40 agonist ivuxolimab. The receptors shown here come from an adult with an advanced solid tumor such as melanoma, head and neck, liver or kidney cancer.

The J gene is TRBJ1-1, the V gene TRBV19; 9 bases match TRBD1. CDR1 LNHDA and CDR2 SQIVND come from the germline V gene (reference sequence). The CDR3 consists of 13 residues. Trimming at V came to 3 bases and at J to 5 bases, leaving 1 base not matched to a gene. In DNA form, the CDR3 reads TGTGCCAGTAGTATCGGGACAGGGACTGAAGCTTTCTTT. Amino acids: CASSIGTGTEAFF.

CDR3 sequence: CASSLGDRLAEPQHF. In DNA form, the CDR3 reads TGTGCCAGCAGCTTGGGGGACAGACTAGCCGAGCCCCAGCATTTT. V is TRBV5-8 and J is TRBJ1-5; 7 bases match TRBD1. CDR3 length equals 15 residues. CDR1 and CDR2 (germline): SGHTS, YDEGEE. With V trimmed by 0 bases and J by 8 bases, 8 bases remained unmatched.

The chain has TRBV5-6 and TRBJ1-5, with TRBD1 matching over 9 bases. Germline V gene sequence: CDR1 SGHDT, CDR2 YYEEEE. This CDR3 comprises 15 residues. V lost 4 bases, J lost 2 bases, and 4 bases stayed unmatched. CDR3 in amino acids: CASSLRDRGNQPQHF. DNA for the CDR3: TGTGCCAGCAGCCTTAGGGACAGGGGCAATCAGCCCCAGCATTTT. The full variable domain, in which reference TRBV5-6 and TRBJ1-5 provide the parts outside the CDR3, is DAGVTQSPTHLIKTRGQQVTLRCSPKSGHDTVSWYQQALGQGPQFIFQYYEEEERQRGNFPDRFSGHQFPNYSSELNVNALLLGDSALYLCASSLRDRGNQPQHFGDGTRLSIL.

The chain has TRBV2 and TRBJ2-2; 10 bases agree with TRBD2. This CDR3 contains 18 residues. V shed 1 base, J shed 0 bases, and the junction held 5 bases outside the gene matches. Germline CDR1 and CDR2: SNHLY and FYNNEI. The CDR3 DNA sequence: TGTGCCAGCAGTGAAGAGGCTAGCGGGGGCCCGAACACCGGGGAGCTGTTTTTT. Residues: CASSEEASGGPNTGELFF. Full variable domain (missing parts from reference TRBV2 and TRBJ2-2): EPEVTQTPSHQVTQMGQEVILRCVPISNHLYFYWYRQILGQKVEFLVSFYNNEISEKSEIFDDQFSVERPDGSNFTLKIRSTKLEDSAMYFCASSEEASGGPNTGELFFGEGSRLTVL.

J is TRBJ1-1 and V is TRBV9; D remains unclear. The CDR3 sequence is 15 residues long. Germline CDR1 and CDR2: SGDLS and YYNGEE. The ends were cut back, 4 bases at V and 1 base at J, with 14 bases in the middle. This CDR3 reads CASSHGGKGNTEAFF. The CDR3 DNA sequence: TGTGCCAGCAGCCACGGTGGGAAGGGGAACACTGAAGCTTTCTTT.

CDR3 nucleotide sequence: TGTGCCAGCAGCCGTCCCCCGGTGACTAGTTGCTCCTACGAGCAGTACTTC. It yields the protein CASSRPPVTSCSYEQYF. The chain carries TRBV21-1 and TRBJ2-7; the D call of TRBD2 is as the table states it, not checked on the DNA. TRBV21-1 is flagged as a pseudogene. This CDR3 is 17 amino acids long.

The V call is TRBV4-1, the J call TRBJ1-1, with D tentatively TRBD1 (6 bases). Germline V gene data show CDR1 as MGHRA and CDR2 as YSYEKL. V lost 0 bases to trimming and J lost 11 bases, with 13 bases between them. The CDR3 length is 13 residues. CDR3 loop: CASSQEQGREAFF. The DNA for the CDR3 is TGCGCCAGCAGCCAAGAACAGGGAAGAGAGGCTTTCTTT.

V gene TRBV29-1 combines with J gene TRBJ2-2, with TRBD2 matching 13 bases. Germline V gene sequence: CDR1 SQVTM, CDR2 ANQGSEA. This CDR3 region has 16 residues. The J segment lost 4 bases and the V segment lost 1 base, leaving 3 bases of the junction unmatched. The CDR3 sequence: CSVEGLAGGPTGELFF. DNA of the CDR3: TGCAGCGTTGAAGGACTAGCGGGAGGACCCACCGGGGAGCTGTTTTTT.

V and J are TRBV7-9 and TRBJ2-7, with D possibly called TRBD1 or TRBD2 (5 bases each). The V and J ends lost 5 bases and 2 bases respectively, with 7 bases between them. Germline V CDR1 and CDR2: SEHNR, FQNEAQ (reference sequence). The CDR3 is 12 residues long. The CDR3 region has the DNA TGTGCCAGCAGCCGGGACCCCTACGAGCAGTACTTC. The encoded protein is CASSRDPYEQYF.

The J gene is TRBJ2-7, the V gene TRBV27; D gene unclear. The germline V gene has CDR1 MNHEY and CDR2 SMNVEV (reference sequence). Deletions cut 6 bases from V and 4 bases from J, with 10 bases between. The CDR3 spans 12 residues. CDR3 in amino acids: CASSPGPYEQYF. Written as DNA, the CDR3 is TGTGCCAGCAGCCCCGGGCCGTACGAGCAGTACTTC.

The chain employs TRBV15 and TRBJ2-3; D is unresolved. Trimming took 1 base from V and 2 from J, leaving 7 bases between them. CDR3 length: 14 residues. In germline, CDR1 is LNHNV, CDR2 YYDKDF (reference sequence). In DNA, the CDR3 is TGTGCCACCAGCAGAGGACAAGACACAGATACGCAGTATTTT. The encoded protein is CATSRGQDTDTQYF.